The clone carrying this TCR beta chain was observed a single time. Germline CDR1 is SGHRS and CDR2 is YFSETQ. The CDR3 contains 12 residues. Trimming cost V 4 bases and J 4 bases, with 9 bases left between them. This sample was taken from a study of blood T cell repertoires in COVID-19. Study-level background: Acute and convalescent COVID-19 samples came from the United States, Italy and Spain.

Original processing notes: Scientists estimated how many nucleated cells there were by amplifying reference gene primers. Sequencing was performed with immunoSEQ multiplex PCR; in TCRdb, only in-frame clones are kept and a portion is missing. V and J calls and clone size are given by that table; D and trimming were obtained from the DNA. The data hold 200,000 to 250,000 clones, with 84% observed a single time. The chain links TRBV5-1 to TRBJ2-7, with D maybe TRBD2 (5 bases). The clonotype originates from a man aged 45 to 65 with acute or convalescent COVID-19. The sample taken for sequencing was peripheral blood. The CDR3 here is CASSAPGYEQYF. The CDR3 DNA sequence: TGCGCCAGCAGCGCCCCGGGGTACGAGCAGTACTTC.